Below are 14 T cell receptor beta chains sequenced from a single sample in a study of T cell responses to AZD1222 COVID-19 vaccine. Profiling relied on immunoSEQ multiplex PCR, and the TCRdb table lists in-frame clones only, not all of them. The data contain 190,000 or so clones, approximately 90% of them seen just once; the ten biggest clones take up 3% to 3.5%. This material consisted of peripheral blood, taken 28 days after the second AZD1222 dose. The receptors shown here come from an adult who received the AZD1222 COVID-19 vaccine.

A single count supports this clone. The CDR3 coding sequence is TGTGCCAGCAGTGTCGGGACAGGGGGTAGCGGGGGCTACGAGCAGTACTTC. Its protein is CASSVGTGGSGGYEQYF. The chain couples TRBV2 to TRBJ2-7; 11 nucleotides align to TRBD1. CDR3 length equals 17 residues. Germline V lookup: CDR1 SNHLY, CDR2 FYNNEI. J was trimmed by 3 bases and V by 4 bases; bases with no gene match: 11. Supplemented by reference TRBV2 and TRBJ2-7, the full variable domain reads EPEVTQTPSHQVTQMGQEVILRCVPISNHLYFYWYRQILGQKVEFLVSFYNNEISEKSEIFDDQFSVERPDGSNFTLKIRSTKLEDSAMYFCASSVGTGGSGGYEQYFGPGTRLTVT.

This sequence joins TRBV9 and TRBJ1-6; a weak D match, TRBD1 (5 bases). Germline V lookup: CDR1 SGDLS, CDR2 YYNGEE. The CDR3 sequence is 15 residues long. The ends were cut back, 7 bases at V and 0 bases at J, with 11 bases in the middle. CDR3 bases: TGTGCCAGCGCCCGGGACCGCTCCTATAATTCACCCCTCCACTTT. Encoded protein: CASARDRSYNSPLHF. Combining the CDR3 with reference TRBV9 and TRBJ1-6 gives the whole variable domain DSGVTQTPKHLITATGQRVTLRCSPRSGDLSVYWYQQSLDQGLQFLIQYYNGEERAKGNILERFSAQQFPDLHSELNLSSLELGDSALYFCASARDRSYNSPLHFGNGTRLTVT.

This rearrangement joins TRBV20-1 to TRBJ2-5; 7 nucleotides agree with TRBD2. The germline V gene has CDR1 DFQATT and CDR2 SNEGSKA (reference sequence). The CDR3 has 11 residues. The CDR3 protein is CRSGDGETQYF. For the CDR3, the DNA is TGCAGAAGCGGGGACGGGGAGACCCAGTACTTC.

The V and J genes are TRBV24-1 and TRBJ1-5; D perhaps matches TRBD1 (5 bases). V lost 4 bases and J lost 0, with 15 bases in between. CDR3 length: 17 residues. CDR1 KGHDR and CDR2 SFDVKD come from the germline V gene. The CDR3 reads CATSDPKGPTSNQPQHF. The CDR3 nucleotides read TGTGCCACCAGTGACCCCAAGGGACCTACTAGCAATCAGCCCCAGCATTTT.

Remarks on this clone: An end of the junction differs from the germline gene, which may be a read error. The V and J genes are TRBV7-9 and TRBJ1-2; 9 bases fit TRBD1. CDR1 is SEHNR and CDR2 is FQNEAQ in the germline V gene (reference sequence). The CDR3 is 14 amino acids. The CDR3 loop reads CAGSSRQGDYGYTF. CDR3 coding DNA: TGTGCCGGCAGCTCGAGACAGGGGGACTATGGCTACACCTTC.

This rearrangement joins TRBV7-3 to TRBJ1-1, with D unclear. The CDR3 covers 12 residues. The germline CDR1 and CDR2 sequences are SGHTA and FQGTGA. The V and J ends lost 5 bases and 1 base respectively, with 5 bases between them. The CDR3 spells CASSHPNTEAFF. In nucleotides, the CDR3 is TGTGCCAGCAGCCACCCGAACACTGAAGCTTTCTTT.

The CDR3 loop reads CASSPGALGNQPQHF. The CDR3 bases are TGTGCCAGCAGTCCAGGGGCCCTAGGCAATCAGCCCCAGCATTTT. This sequence joins TRBV2 and TRBJ1-5; a weak D match, TRBD1 (6 bases). CDR1 is SNHLY and CDR2 is FYNNEI in the germline V gene. Trimming stripped 5 bases from V and 2 bases from J, with 13 bases between. The CDR3 totals 15 residues.

V usage is TRBV28 and J usage is TRBJ1-2; the D is unclear. V gave up 1 base and J gave up 7 bases, with 13 bases separating them. The germline gives CDR1 MDHEN, CDR2 SYDVKM. CDR3 length: 14 amino acids. CDR3 sequence: CASSLSIRGFGYTF. The CDR3 DNA reads TGTGCCAGCAGTTTATCGATTCGGGGTTTTGGCTACACCTTC.

The chain links TRBV7-9 to TRBJ2-5, with D unclear. This CDR3 is 17 amino acids long. Per germline, CDR1 SEHNR and CDR2 FQNEAQ (reference sequence). Trimming took off 5 bases at V and 4 bases at J, with 23 bases between the two ends. CDR3 in DNA: TGTGCCAGCAGCCAACTAAGGGTGGACCCAGCTGGAGAGACCCAGTACTTC. It is translated as CASSQLRVDPAGETQYF. Based on the CDR3 plus reference TRBV7-9 and TRBJ2-5, the full variable domain is DTGVSQNPRHKITKRGQNVTFRCDPISEHNRLYWYRQTLGQGPEFLTYFQNEAQLEKSRLLSDRFSAERPKGSFSTLEIQRTEQGDSAMYLCASSQLRVDPAGETQYFGPGTRLLVL.

The chain employs TRBV27 and TRBJ1-2; possible D gene TRBD1, 5 bases. The CDR3 runs to 13 residues. V lost 4 bases and J lost 3, with 9 bases in between. Germline V CDR1 and CDR2: MNHEY, SMNVEV (reference sequence). The CDR3 region is CASSWQGDYGYTF. Written as DNA, the CDR3 is TGTGCCAGCAGTTGGCAGGGTGACTATGGCTACACCTTC.

This clone was detected only once. V and J are TRBV3-1 (or the pseudogene TRBV3-2) and TRBJ1-1; no reliable D call. V was clipped by 4 bases and J by 3 bases, with 12 bases between them. The CDR3 is 14 amino acids. Germline loops: CDR1 LGHDT, CDR2 YNNKEL (reference sequence). The CDR3 coding sequence is TGTGCCAGCAGCCGCGATCATGGGGACACTGAAGCTTTCTTT. Translating it yields CASSRDHGDTEAFF.

The table lists this clone with a count of one. This chain uses TRBV11-3 with TRBJ2-7; TRBD1 might be the D (6 bases). This CDR3 contains 15 residues. The germline V and J ends were trimmed by 2 bases and 3 bases, with 14 bases remaining between them. Germline-derived CDR1 and CDR2 are SGHNT and YENEEA. The CDR3 sequence is CASSLIQGLGYEQYF. The CDR3 coding sequence is TGTGCCAGCAGCTTAATACAGGGTTTGGGCTACGAGCAGTACTTC.

The genes are TRBV30 and TRBJ1-5; TRBD1 aligns across 10 bases. This CDR3 comprises 16 residues. J lost 2 bases, V lost 1 base, and 5 bases had no gene match. CDR1 and CDR2 (germline): GTSNPN, SVGIG (reference sequence). DNA for the CDR3: TGTGCCTGGAGTGACGAAGGGACAGGGGGCAATCAGCCCCAGCATTTT. Its translation: CAWSDEGTGGNQPQHF.

The chain recombines TRBV11-1 with TRBJ2-7; D unresolved. Trimming cost V 5 bases and J 5 bases, with 16 bases left between them. The CDR3 loop spans 14 amino acids. Per the germline V gene, CDR1 is SGHAT and CDR2 is FQDESV (reference sequence). CDR3 in amino acids: CASSLPLGHDEQYF. As DNA, the CDR3 is TGTGCCAGCAGCCTGCCCCTCGGGCACGACGAGCAGTACTTC.